A selection of T cell receptor beta chains follows, all from one sample in a study of T cell responses to AZD1222 COVID-19 vaccine. Sequencing used immunoSEQ multiplex PCR; TCRdb keeps in-frame clones, though not all of them. The sample shows under 140,000 clones, around nine tenths of them seen only once. The sample was peripheral blood, taken 28 days after the second AZD1222 dose. These receptor sequences come from an adult who received the AZD1222 COVID-19 vaccine. Each CDR3 is given with its conserved first and last residue. Each record gives: J gene, D gene, clone size, V gene, CDR3 protein, CDR3 DNA. D genes are given only for firm matches. Clone size is given for some rows only: seen once, a few or many times, or a class if the clone is expanded.

TRBJ2-1 . . TRBV4-3 CASSQDSLRGGYNEQFF TGCGCCAGCAGCCAAGATTCCCTAAGGGGCGGGTACAATGAGCAGTTCTTC
TRBJ1-6 TRBD1 few TRBV5-4 CASSPRDRSSPLHF TGTGCCAGCAGTCCCCGGGACAGATCGTCACCCCTCCACTTT
TRBJ2-1 . . TRBV7-2 CASSLELGRNEQFF TGTGCCAGCAGCTTAGAGTTGGGCCGCAATGAGCAGTTCTTC
TRBJ2-7 . . TRBV5-1 CASSFLDRPLYEQYF TGCGCCAGCAGCTTTCTTGACAGGCCCCTCTACGAGCAGTACTTC
TRBJ1-1 . . TRBV10-3 CAIRDTGRTEAFF TGTGCCATCAGGGATACAGGGCGGACTGAAGCTTTCTTT
TRBJ1-2 TRBD1 . TRBV28 CASSLPDRGRRRGYTF TGTGCCAGCAGTTTACCCGACAGGGGACGCCGGAGGGGCTACACCTTC
TRBJ1-5 TRBD1 . TRBV19 CASSIGAGTGVVQPQHF TGTGCCAGTAGTATTGGAGCTGGGACAGGGGTTGTTCAGCCCCAGCATTTT
TRBJ2-7 . few TRBV7-9 CASSLEGSVQYF TGTGCCAGCAGCTTAGAGGGTTCAGTGCAGTACTTC
TRBJ2-2 TRBD2 once TRBV6-2/TRBV6-3 CASSRPRGAGTGELFF TGTGCCAGCAGCCGCCCGCGGGGGGCCGGAACCGGGGAGCTGTTTTTT
TRBJ2-1 TRBD2 . TRBV27 CASSLLALAGVDNEQFF TGTGCCAGCAGTTTATTAGCCTTGGCGGGGGTCGACAATGAGCAGTTCTTC
TRBJ2-6 . . TRBV19 CASTTWSGANVLTF TGTGCCAGTACCACCTGGTCTGGGGCCAACGTCCTGACTTTC
TRBJ1-1 . . TRBV4-1 CASSQGESRDTEAFF TGCGCCAGCAGCCAGGGGGAATCTCGGGACACTGAAGCTTTCTTT
TRBJ2-1 TRBD2 . TRBV7-9 CASSLGTSFHEQFF TGTGCCAGCAGCTTAGGGACTAGCTTCCATGAGCAGTTCTTC
TRBJ2-5 . . TRBV19 CASSRQQETQYF TGTGCCAGTAGTAGACAGCAAGAGACCCAGTACTTC
TRBJ1-5 . . TRBV7-2 CASSLSFGQPQHF TGTGCCAGCAGCTTAAGTTTTGGTCAGCCCCAGCATTTT
TRBJ1-6 . . TRBV25-1 CASSDSGSSLHF TGTGCCAGCAGTGATTCCGGAAGTAGCCTCCACTTT
TRBJ1-4 . . TRBV5-6 CASSLGRGEKLFF TGTGCCAGCAGCTTGGGACGCGGCGAAAAACTGTTTTTT
TRBJ2-2 TRBD1 . TRBV9 CASSEGQHTGELFF TGTGCCAGCAGCGAGGGACAGCACACCGGGGAGCTGTTTTTT
TRBJ2-3 . . TRBV4-3 CASSEGGQDTQYF TGCGCCAGCAGCGAAGGGGGGCAAGATACGCAGTATTTT
TRBJ1-4 TRBD1 few TRBV20-1 CSASRPDRVNEKLFF TGCAGTGCTAGTCGTCCGGACAGGGTGAATGAAAAACTGTTTTTT
TRBJ2-7 . . TRBV5-1 CASSLSTGFSDEQYF TGCGCCAGCAGCTTGTCTACAGGTTTTTCGGACGAGCAGTACTTC
TRBJ1-6 . . TRBV12-3/TRBV12-4 CASSFGVGSPLHF TGTGCCAGCAGTTTCGGGGTTGGATCACCCCTCCACTTT
TRBJ2-7 TRBD1 . TRBV12-3/TRBV12-4 CASTPGQDYEQYF TGTGCCAGCACGCCGGGACAGGACTACGAGCAGTACTTC
TRBJ1-2 . . TRBV10-3 CAISDAGEYGYTF TGTGCCATCAGTGACGCAGGGGAGTATGGCTACACCTTC
TRBJ1-5 TRBD1 . TRBV18 CASSLGQGTNQPQHF TGTGCCAGCTCCCTCGGACAGGGCACCAATCAGCCCCAGCATTTT
TRBJ2-7 TRBD2 . TRBV7-9 CASSLRFSGGYYEQYF TGTGCCAGCAGCTTAAGGTTTAGCGGGGGGTACTACGAGCAGTACTTC
TRBJ2-1 . . TRBV5-1 CASSLLVNEQFF TGCGCCAGCAGCTTGTTGGTCAATGAGCAGTTCTTC
TRBJ1-1 . . TRBV5-1 CASSSAVDQAFF TGCGCCAGCAGCTCCGCTGTGGACCAAGCTTTCTTT
TRBJ1-1 . . TRBV24-1 CATSDTGGSEAFF TGTGCCACCAGTGACACGGGAGGGTCTGAAGCTTTCTTT
TRBJ1-6 TRBD1 few TRBV28 CASSRGQGSSPLHF TGTGCCAGCAGTCGGGGACAGGGGAGTTCACCCCTCCACTTT
TRBJ2-3 . . TRBV18 CASSPYRTDTQYF TGTGCCAGCTCACCCTACCGGACAGATACGCAGTATTTT
TRBJ1-1 . . TRBV7-8 CASSARGLTEAFF TGTGCCAGCAGCGCCAGGGGTCTTACTGAAGCTTTCTTT
TRBJ1-4 . . TRBV9 CASSVDPRRKLFF TGTGCCAGCAGCGTAGACCCACGAAGGAAACTGTTTTTT
TRBJ1-1 . once TRBV20-1 CSASRVEAFF TGCAGTGCTAGCAGGGTTGAAGCTTTCTTT
TRBJ1-6 . . TRBV12-3/TRBV12-4 CASSLVSSPLHF TGTGCCAGCAGTTTAGTATCGTCCCCCCTCCACTTT
TRBJ2-7 TRBD1 . TRBV5-1 CASSPRGQGSSYEQYF TGCGCCAGCAGCCCCCGCGGACAGGGCAGCTCCTACGAGCAGTACTTC
TRBJ1-1 TRBD1 . TRBV12-5 CASGFRTGANTEAFF TGTGCTAGTGGTTTCCGGACAGGGGCGAACACTGAAGCTTTCTTT
TRBJ2-7 TRBD2 . TRBV7-2 CASRKRGGTSSYEQYF TGTGCCAGCAGGAAGCGGGGGGGTACGAGCTCCTACGAGCAGTACTTC
TRBJ1-5 . . TRBV6-5 CASSFSQGGNQPQHF TGTGCCAGCAGTTTTTCGCAGGGAGGAAATCAGCCCCAGCATTTT
TRBJ2-7 . . TRBV18 CASSPTRDVEQYF TGTGCCAGCTCACCGACCCGGGACGTCGAGCAGTACTTC
TRBJ1-4 TRBD1 . TRBV5-6 CASSWRGLDEKLFF TGTGCCAGCAGCTGGAGGGGGCTAGATGAAAAACTGTTTTTT
TRBJ2-3 TRBD2 . TRBV19 CASSMRSGGTTDTQYF TGTGCCAGTAGTATGAGGAGCGGGGGAACCACAGATACGCAGTATTTT
TRBJ2-7 . . TRBV2 CASSVSGSEQYF TGTGCCAGCAGTGTTTCAGGGAGCGAGCAGTACTTC
TRBJ2-1 . . TRBV7-7 CASSVLPGGEGPNEQFF TGTGCTAGCAGCGTATTACCTGGGGGCGAGGGCCCCAATGAGCAGTTCTTC
TRBJ2-3 . . TRBV6-2/TRBV6-3 CASSYSTLSTDTQYF TGTGCCAGCAGTTACTCGACACTTAGCACAGATACGCAGTATTTT
TRBJ1-2 . . TRBV7-8 CASRAGGGTNYGYTF TGTGCCAGCAGAGCGGGGGGTGGAACTAACTATGGCTACACCTTC
TRBJ1-5 . once TRBV10-3 CATQQGGNQPQHF TGTGCCACACAACAGGGTGGCAATCAGCCCCAGCATTTT
TRBJ1-4 . . TRBV30 CAWSVGEKLFF TGTGCCTGGAGTGTGGGTGAAAAACTGTTTTTT
TRBJ2-5 . . TRBV29-1 CSVARGLGETQYF TGCAGCGTTGCCAGGGGATTAGGAGAGACCCAGTACTTC
TRBJ1-4 . . TRBV18 CASSPNAAATNEKLFF TGTGCCAGCTCACCAAACGCCGCCGCAACTAATGAAAAACTGTTTTTT
TRBJ1-2 TRBD1 . TRBV27 CASSLTGTGAYFYGYTF TGTGCCAGCAGTTTGACCGGGACAGGGGCGTACTTTTATGGCTACACCTTC
TRBJ2-3 TRBD1 . TRBV10-3 CAIVTGTAQYF TGTGCCATCGTGACCGGGACAGCCCAGTATTTT
TRBJ1-6 TRBD1 . TRBV4-1 CASSQTTGGTPLHF TGCGCCAGCAGCCAAACGACAGGGGGCACACCCCTCCACTTT
TRBJ2-5 . . TRBV27 CASSRLRGNQETQYF TGTGCCAGCAGCCGACTTCGGGGAAACCAAGAGACCCAGTACTTC